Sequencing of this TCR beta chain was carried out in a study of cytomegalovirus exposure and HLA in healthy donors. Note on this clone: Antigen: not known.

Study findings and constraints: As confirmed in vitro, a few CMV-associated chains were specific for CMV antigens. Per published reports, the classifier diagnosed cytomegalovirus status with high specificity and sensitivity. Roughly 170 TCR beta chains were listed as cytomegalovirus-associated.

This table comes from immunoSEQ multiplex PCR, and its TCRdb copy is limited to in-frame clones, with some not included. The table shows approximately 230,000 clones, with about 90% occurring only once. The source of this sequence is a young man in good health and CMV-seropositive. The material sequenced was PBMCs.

The CDR3 protein is CASSLAGFYEQYF. DNA for the CDR3: TGTGCCAGCAGCTTAGCAGGGTTCTACGAGCAGTACTTC. This rearrangement joins TRBV11-2 to TRBJ2-7, with D perhaps matching TRBD1 (5 bases). V lost 1 base to trimming and J lost 3 bases, with 7 bases between them. The CDR3 consists of 13 residues. Germline V lookup: CDR1 SGHAT, CDR2 FQNNGV.